Below are 16 T cell receptor beta chains sequenced from a single sample in a study of T cell repertoires in cytomegalovirus infection. The antigens of these receptors remain unknown. One entry per CDR3 protein results from TCRdb running MiXCR on the reads. The sample records about 480,000 distinct CDR3 sequences, around 35% being singletons. The material sequenced was cultured PBMCs, taken from culture after CMV antigen stimulation. All receptors derive from a human donor in good health (CMV status not recorded). Some clones in this sample may be carry-over from other donors' samples.

This clonotype was counted only a few times. The chain carries TRBV4-1 and TRBJ1-1, with 9 bases matching TRBD1. CDR1 MGHRA and CDR2 YSYEKL come from the germline V gene. The CDR3 runs to 12 residues. Germline trimming cut 4 bases from V and 8 bases from J; bases unmatched to any gene: 2. CDR3: CASSPGTGEAFF. For the CDR3, the DNA is TGCGCCAGCAGCCCTGGGACAGGGGAAGCTTTCTTT.

V is TRBV7-9 and J is TRBJ2-7; TRBD2 matches 10 bases. The germline V gene encodes CDR1 SEHNR and CDR2 FQNEAQ (reference sequence). V was clipped by 8 bases and J by 3 bases; unmatched bases: 4. The CDR3 runs to 13 residues. The chain's CDR3 is CASLPSGSYEQYF. The CDR3 DNA follows: TGTGCCAGCCTTCCTAGCGGGAGCTACGAGCAGTACTTC. The full variable domain, in which reference TRBV7-9 and TRBJ2-7 provide the parts outside the CDR3, is DTGVSQNPRHKITKRGQNVTFRCDPISEHNRLYWYRQTLGQGPEFLTYFQNEAQLEKSRLLSDRFSAERPKGSFSTLEIQRTEQGDSAMYLCASLPSGSYEQYFGPGTRLTVT.

For the CDR3, the DNA is TGTGCCACCAGCAGAGGAGGGGGCGGTGGCTATGGCTACACCTTC. It encodes CATSRGGGGGYGYTF. This chain connects TRBV15 to TRBJ1-2; 7 nucleotides match TRBD1. V gave up 1 base and J gave up 4 bases; unmatched junction bases: 6. There are 15 residues in the CDR3. Per the germline V gene, CDR1 is LNHNV and CDR2 is YYDKDF (reference sequence).

The rearrangement links TRBV28 to TRBJ1-4; TRBD1 aligns across 7 bases. The CDR3 sequence is 14 residues long. Germline-derived CDR1 and CDR2 are MDHEN and SYDVKM. The junction had 6 bases not matched to a gene; V was cut back by 5 bases and J by 6 bases. This chain's CDR3 is CASSADRVYEKLFF. The CDR3 DNA is TGTGCCAGCAGTGCAGACAGGGTTTATGAAAAACTGTTTTTT.

This clonotype was seen a few times. CDR3 DNA sequence: TGTGCCAGCAGCCGCGGCTCCAACTATGGCTACACCTTC. Translated, it gives CASSRGSNYGYTF. The chain is built from TRBV6-1 and TRBJ1-2; no definite D call. The V and J ends lost 6 bases and 2 bases respectively, with 10 bases between them. Germline V gene data show CDR1 as MNHNS and CDR2 as SASEGT. This CDR3 has 13 residues.

The chain employs TRBV15 and TRBJ2-1; perhaps TRBD2 as D (6 bases). Trimming removed 1 base from V and 0 bases from J, with 10 bases in between. Germline lookup yields CDR1 LNHNV and CDR2 YYDKDF (reference sequence). The CDR3 has 16 residues. CDR3 sequence (DNA): TGTGCCACCAGCAGAGTACGGGGGAGCTCCTACAATGAGCAGTTCTTC. As protein: CATSRVRGSSYNEQFF. The entire variable domain, with the rest obtained from reference TRBV15 and TRBJ2-1, is as follows: DAMVIQNPRYQVTQFGKPVTLSCSQTLNHNVMYWYQQKSSQAPKLLFHYYDKDFNNEADTPDNFQSRRPNTSFCFLDIRSPGLGDTAMYLCATSRVRGSSYNEQFFGPGTRLTVL.

This clonotype was counted a few times. This chain joins TRBV7-8 and TRBJ2-7; D may correspond to TRBD1 or TRBD2 (5 bases each). This CDR3 has 13 residues. Germline V gene lookup returns CDR1 SGHVS and CDR2 FQNEAQ. Trimming stripped 5 bases from V and 6 bases from J, with 14 bases between. The CDR3 DNA reads as TGTGCCAGCAGCCCGGGGACGTACCGCGAGCAGTACTTC. Translating gives CASSPGTYREQYF.

The V and J genes are TRBV7-9 and TRBJ2-3, with D perhaps TRBD2 (6 bases). With 5 bases removed from V and 8 bases from J, the gap between germline ends came to 20 bases. Germline V gives CDR1 SEHNR, CDR2 FQNEAQ (reference sequence). This CDR3 is 15 amino acids long. CDR3 bases: TGTGCCAGCAGCCCGGGACTGGGTCAAGGCGGTACGCAGTATTTT. It translates to CASSPGLGQGGTQYF.

The chain has TRBV6-5 and TRBJ1-6; D might be TRBD1 (5 bases). The CDR3 is 14 amino acids. Germline values: CDR1 MNHEY, CDR2 SVGAGI. V lost 4 bases to trimming and J lost 7 bases, with 11 bases between them. CDR3 amino acids: CASSSPGMNSPLHF. CDR3 sequence (DNA): TGTGCCAGCAGTTCGCCAGGGATGAATTCACCCCTCCACTTT.

In its sample, this clonotype was seen a few times. V gene TRBV7-2 combines with J gene TRBJ1-5; D perhaps matches TRBD1 (5 bases). The length of the CDR3 is 12 residues. Trimming cost V 5 bases and J 8 bases, with 10 bases left between them. Germline V gene lookup returns CDR1 SGHTA and CDR2 FQGNSA. DNA of the CDR3: TGTGCCAGCAGCCCCCCAGGGAAGCCCCAGCATTTT. It translates to CASSPPGKPQHF.

The V gene is TRBV19, the J gene TRBJ2-7; D might be TRBD1 or TRBD2, each matching 5 bases. V was pared by 4 bases and J by 3 bases, with 13 bases between. The CDR3 runs 14 residues. The germline V gene has CDR1 LNHDA and CDR2 SQIVND (reference sequence). The CDR3 region has the DNA TGTGCCAGTAGTAACCGGGACCAAAACTACGAGCAGTACTTC. Translated, it gives CASSNRDQNYEQYF.

The chain couples TRBV11-2 to TRBJ2-7, with D hard to call. The CDR3 is 14 residues long. CDR1 and CDR2 from the germline V gene are SGHAT and FQNNGV. The V end lost 0 bases, the J end lost 2 bases, and 8 bases lay between the germline ends. The CDR3 is CASSLDLSTYEQYV. DNA for the CDR3: TGTGCCAGCAGCTTAGACCTCAGTACCTACGAGCAGTACGTC.

This clonotype was detected many times. V gene TRBV7-2 combines with J gene TRBJ2-3, with D perhaps matching TRBD1 or TRBD2 (6 bases each). The CDR3 totals 16 residues. Trimming cost V 6 bases and J 4 bases, with 20 bases left between them. The germline V gene has CDR1 SGHTA and CDR2 FQGNSA. Written as DNA, the CDR3 is TGTGCCAGCAGTCGGGGGCAGGGTAGTATGGCAGATACGCAGTATTTT. Translating gives CASSRGQGSMADTQYF.

The chain recombines TRBV12-5 with TRBJ2-3; D unclear. The germline V gene encodes CDR1 LGHNT and CDR2 FRNRAP. Trimming left V 0 bases short and J 7 bases short, with 14 bases between. The CDR3 totals 15 residues. The DNA for the CDR3 is TGTGCTAGTGGTTTGGTCGCGGACCCGACGAATACGCAGTATTTT. Translating gives CASGLVADPTNTQYF.

CDR3 sequence (DNA): TGTGCCAGCTCGTATTCTGGGACAGGGGGCGGCTACACCTTC. Protein product: CASSYSGTGGGYTF. The chain joins TRBV12-3 or TRBV12-4 to TRBJ1-2; 12 positions agree with TRBD1. J was trimmed by 8 bases and V by 8 bases; bases with no gene match: 9. This CDR3 has 14 amino acids.

This chain joins TRBV7-6 and TRBJ2-2, with no clear D. Trimming cost V 1 base and J 7 bases, with 13 bases left between them. Germline lookup yields CDR1 SGHVS and CDR2 FNYEAQ. The CDR3 runs 15 residues. CDR3 bases: TGTGCCAGCAGCTTAGAAACCCTACAGTTCGGGGAGCTGTTTTTT. Amino acids: CASSLETLQFGELFF.